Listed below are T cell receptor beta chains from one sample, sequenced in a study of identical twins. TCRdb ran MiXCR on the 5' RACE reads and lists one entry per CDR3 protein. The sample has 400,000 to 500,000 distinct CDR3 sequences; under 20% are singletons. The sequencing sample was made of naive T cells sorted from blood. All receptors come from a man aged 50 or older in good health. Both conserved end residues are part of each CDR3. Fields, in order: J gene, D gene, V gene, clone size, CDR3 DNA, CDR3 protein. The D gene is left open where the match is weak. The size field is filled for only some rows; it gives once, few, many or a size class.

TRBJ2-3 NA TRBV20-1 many TGCAGTGCTAGACCATTTAGCACAGATACGCAGTATTTT CSARPFSTDTQYF
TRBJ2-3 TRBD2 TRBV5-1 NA TGCGCCAGCAGCTCTCCAGCGGGGGCCACAGATACGCAGTATTTT CASSSPAGATDTQYF
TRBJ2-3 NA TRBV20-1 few TGCAGTGCTACCTCATGGAGCACAGATACGCAGTATTTT CSATSWSTDTQYF
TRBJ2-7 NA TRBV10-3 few TGTGCCATCAGTCCCGGCGGGTTGACCTACGAGCAGTACTTC CAISPGGLTYEQYF
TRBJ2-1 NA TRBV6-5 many TGTGCCAGCAGTTACTTTCGGGCACGGAGAAATGAGCAGTTCTTC CASSYFRARRNEQFF
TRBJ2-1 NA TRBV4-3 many TGCGCCAGCAGTCAAACGACAACTAATGAGCAGTTCTTC CASSQTTTNEQFF
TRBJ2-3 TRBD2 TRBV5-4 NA TGTGCCAGTCGGGGGACTAGCGGACCAGATACGCAGTATTTT CASRGTSGPDTQYF
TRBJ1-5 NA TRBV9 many TGTGCCAGCAGCGTAGCCGGATATAGCAATCAGCCCCAGCATTTT CASSVAGYSNQPQHF
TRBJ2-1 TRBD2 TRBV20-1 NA TGCAGTGCTAGAGACAAATTCAGGCTAGCGGACTACAATGAGCAGTTCTTC CSARDKFRLADYNEQFF
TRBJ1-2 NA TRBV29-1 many TGCAGCGTTGAAGGGGTTGGTCATGGCTACACCTTC CSVEGVGHGYTF
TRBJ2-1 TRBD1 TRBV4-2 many TGTGCCAGCAGCGAACTCCACAGGGGGGTATACAATGAGCAGTTCTTC CASSELHRGVYNEQFF
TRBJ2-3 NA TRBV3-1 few TGTGCCAGCAGCCAAGGTGCTGCTACGCAGTATTTT CASSQGAATQYF
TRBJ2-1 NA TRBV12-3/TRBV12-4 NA TGTGCCAGTAGGTCGGGTTTGAATGAGCAGTTCTTC CASRSGLNEQFF
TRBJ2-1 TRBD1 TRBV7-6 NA TGTGCCAGCAGCCCAACCGGGACAGCGAATGAGCAGTTCTTC CASSPTGTANEQFF